The 21 T cell receptor beta chains reported below all come from one sample, sequenced in a study of blood T cell repertoires in COVID-19. Profiled with immunoSEQ multiplex PCR; TCRdb holds only in-frame clones, not every one. The profile covers 130,000 to 150,000 clones, with 70% to 80% appearing a single time and under 4.5% taken by the ten largest. Sequenced input: peripheral blood. The receptors originated from a man in his sixties with acute or convalescent COVID-19.

This chain connects TRBV7-2 to TRBJ2-7; D is unclear. V lost 3 bases to trimming and J lost 3 bases, with 6 bases between them. Germline V gives CDR1 SGHTA, CDR2 FQGNSA. This CDR3 comprises 12 residues. CDR3 nucleotide sequence: TGTGCCAGCAGCTTTAGTCACTACGAGCAGTACTTC. This translates into CASSFSHYEQYF.

This sequence joins TRBV6-5 and TRBJ1-4, with a weak D call TRBD1 (6 bases). Per germline, CDR1 MNHEY and CDR2 SVGAGI. The CDR3 runs 14 residues. Trimming pared 3 bases from V and 10 bases from J, leaving 15 bases between. Here the CDR3 DNA reads TGTGCCAGCAGTTATATGACAGGCAAAGGAAAACTGTTTTTT. It is translated as CASSYMTGKGKLFF.

CDR3 sequence: CASSQDLAIGYEQFF. Here the CDR3 DNA reads TGCGCCAGCAGCCAAGACCTAGCGATCGGGTATGAGCAGTTCTTC. The chain employs TRBV4-3 and TRBJ2-1; D perhaps matches TRBD2 (6 bases). Deletions cut 0 bases from V and 8 bases from J, with 14 bases between. From germline, CDR1 is LGHNA and CDR2 YSLEER. The CDR3 spans 15 residues.

The chain carries TRBV23-1 and TRBJ1-2; D perhaps matches TRBD1 (5 bases). TRBV23-1 is noted as an ORF with a role that remains uncertain. This CDR3 is 14 amino acids long. V shed 6 bases and J shed 6 bases, with 17 bases lying between them. The CDR3 spells CASSPEGVVDGYTF. CDR3 sequence (DNA): TGCGCCAGCAGCCCCGAAGGGGTCGTGGATGGCTACACCTTC.

This clone was detected once. The chain recombines TRBV28 with TRBJ1-1; maybe TRBD1 (6 bases). Deletions cut 5 bases from V and 4 bases from J, with 11 bases between. The germline V gene has CDR1 MDHEN and CDR2 SYDVKM. CDR3 size: 13 residues. The CDR3 sequence is CASSDRMGTEAFF. The CDR3 DNA sequence: TGTGCCAGCAGTGACAGGATGGGCACTGAAGCTTTCTTT.

This chain connects TRBV2 to TRBJ1-4; 10 bases agree with TRBD1. Germline V gene sequence: CDR1 SNHLY, CDR2 FYNNEI. The V and J ends lost 6 bases and 8 bases, in that order; junction bases with no gene match: 3. The CDR3 is made up of 13 amino acids. The CDR3 here is CASRRQGAEKLFF. The CDR3 DNA reads as TGTGCCAGCAGAAGACAGGGGGCCGAAAAACTGTTTTTT.

V is TRBV5-1 and J is TRBJ2-2; no firm D call. Germline V gene data show CDR1 as SGHRS and CDR2 as YFSETQ. The CDR3 contains 15 residues. V gave up 2 bases and J gave up 0 bases, with 8 bases separating them. CDR3 protein: CASSLSQSNTGELFF. In DNA, the CDR3 is TGCGCCAGCAGCTTATCGCAGTCGAACACCGGGGAGCTGTTTTTT.

This chain connects TRBV18 to TRBJ2-5; perhaps TRBD1 as D (6 bases). V lost 4 bases to trimming and J lost 1 base, with 13 bases between them. This CDR3 has 15 amino acids. From germline, CDR1 is KGHSH and CDR2 LQKENI. The CDR3 DNA reads TGTGCCAGCTCACGCCAGCAGGGGCCCCAAGAGACCCAGTACTTC. Protein sequence: CASSRQQGPQETQYF.

The gene calls are TRBV7-8 and TRBJ1-5; tentatively, D is TRBD1 (5 bases). Germline-derived CDR1 and CDR2 are SGHVS and FQNEAQ. The CDR3 extends over 17 amino acids. Trimming cost V 1 base and J 0 bases, with 13 bases left between them. In nucleotides, the CDR3 is TGTGCCAGCAGCTTAGGGGAAACAGGTCGTAGCAATCAGCCCCAGCATTTT. Its translation: CASSLGETGRSNQPQHF.

The J gene is TRBJ1-6, the V gene TRBV28; D is unresolved. Looked up from germline, CDR1 is MDHEN and CDR2 is SYDVKM. V was pared by 2 bases and J by 0 bases, with 8 bases between. The length of the CDR3 is 16 residues. The CDR3 nucleotides read TGTGCCAGCAGTTTAGCGGCCTCCTCCTATAATTCACCCCTCCACTTT. Amino acid sequence: CASSLAASSYNSPLHF.

As regards this clone: The sample holds other DNA sequences that translate to the same CDR3. The chain recombines TRBV4-1 with TRBJ1-2; 10 bases map to TRBD1. The CDR3 consists of 15 residues. After removal of 1 base from V and 2 bases from J, the junction contained 1 base not matched to a gene. Germline CDR1 MGHRA, CDR2 YSYEKL. The CDR3: CASSQGQGANYGYTF. In nucleotides, the CDR3 is TGCGCCAGCAGCCAAGGACAGGGGGCGAACTATGGCTACACCTTC.

This chain uses TRBV7-9 with TRBJ2-2; 9 nucleotides align to TRBD2. J lost 6 bases, V lost 9 bases, and 8 bases had no gene match. There are 14 residues in the CDR3. Germline lookup yields CDR1 SEHNR and CDR2 FQNEAQ (reference sequence). DNA for the CDR3: TGTGCCAGTCGTAGCGGGAGCCCTCCCGGGGAGCTGTTTTTT. Protein: CASRSGSPPGELFF. The whole variable domain, remainder taken from reference TRBV7-9 and TRBJ2-2, is DTGVSQNPRHKITKRGQNVTFRCDPISEHNRLYWYRQTLGQGPEFLTYFQNEAQLEKSRLLSDRFSAERPKGSFSTLEIQRTEQGDSAMYLCASRSGSPPGELFFGEGSRLTVL.

This clone was seen once. The chain uses TRBV4-1 and TRBJ2-6; TRBD2 might be the D (5 bases). The CDR3 spans 17 residues. From germline, CDR1 is MGHRA and CDR2 YSYEKL. Between the trimmed V and J ends, which lost 0 bases and 0 bases, there was a span of 9 bases. The CDR3 region has the DNA TGCGCCAGCAGCCAAGATCCCGGAGGCTCTGGGGCCAACGTCCTGACTTTC. Amino acids: CASSQDPGGSGANVLTF.

The gene calls are TRBV7-9 and TRBJ2-3; D is possibly TRBD2 (6 bases). The ends were cut back, 10 bases at V and 0 bases at J, with 14 bases in the middle. The CDR3 covers 14 residues. Germline V gives CDR1 SEHNR, CDR2 FQNEAQ (reference sequence). DNA of the CDR3: TGTGCCACCATAGCGGATTCTAGCACAGATACGCAGTATTTT. Residues: CATIADSSTDTQYF.

The genes are TRBV9 and TRBJ2-2; 7 nucleotides match TRBD1. The V segment lost 0 bases and the J segment 4 bases; nucleotides outside the gene matches: 9. Germline values: CDR1 SGDLS, CDR2 YYNGEE. The CDR3 extends over 17 amino acids. In DNA form, the CDR3 reads TGTGCCAGCAGCGTAGCTACGGGACAGATTCTCACCGGGGAGCTGTTTTTT. Its translation: CASSVATGQILTGELFF.

V usage is TRBV7-9 and J usage is TRBJ2-1; D not certain. The germline V and J ends were trimmed by 5 bases and 5 bases, with 7 bases remaining between them. CDR3 length: 12 amino acids. Germline lookup yields CDR1 SEHNR and CDR2 FQNEAQ (reference sequence). CDR3 nucleotides: TGTGCCAGCAGCCAAATCCACAATGAGCAGTTCTTC. Translation: CASSQIHNEQFF.

The chain combines TRBV7-2 with TRBJ2-5, with 10 bases fitting TRBD2. Germline loops: CDR1 SGHTA, CDR2 FQGNSA. The CDR3 runs 14 residues. J gave up 10 bases and V 0 bases, and 5 bases lay outside the gene matches. CDR3 region: CASSLASGRAIQYF. DNA of the CDR3: TGTGCCAGCAGCTTAGCCAGCGGGAGGGCAATCCAGTACTTC. Filled out from reference TRBV7-2 and TRBJ2-5, the complete variable domain reads GAGVSQSPSNKVTEKGKDVELRCDPISGHTALYWYRQSLGQGLEFLIYFQGNSAPDKSGLPSDRFSAERTGGSVSTLTIQRTQQEDSAVYLCASSLASGRAIQYFGPGTRLLVL.

The chain uses TRBV9 and TRBJ1-2; TRBD1 matches at 10 bases. Germline V CDR1 and CDR2: SGDLS, YYNGEE. Unmatched junction bases numbered 4, after V lost 1 base and J lost 1 base. This CDR3 has 16 amino acids. CDR3 coding DNA: TGTGCCAGCAGCGTAAGGACAGGGGGTTTTAACTATGGCTACACCTTC. Protein product: CASSVRTGGFNYGYTF.

The J gene is TRBJ2-5, the V gene TRBV7-2; TRBD2 might be the D (5 bases). CDR1 is SGHTA and CDR2 is FQGNSA in the germline V gene. CDR3 length: 15 amino acids. V gave up 1 base and J gave up 3 bases, with 12 bases separating them. CDR3: CASSLGSSVEETQYF. The CDR3 DNA sequence: TGTGCCAGCAGCTTAGGGAGTAGCGTAGAAGAGACCCAGTACTTC.

The chain carries TRBV6-2 or TRBV6-3 and TRBJ1-1; D unresolved. Trimming took 6 bases from V and 6 from J, leaving 17 bases between them. Looked up from germline, CDR1 is MNHEY and CDR2 is SVGEGT. This CDR3 region has 14 residues. CDR3 nucleotides: TGTGCCAGCAGCGAAAGACCGGGGAGCGCTGAAGCTTTCTTT. This codes for CASSERPGSAEAFF.

V gene TRBV27 combines with J gene TRBJ1-4; 9 bases match TRBD1. J was trimmed by 6 bases and V by 6 bases; bases with no gene match: 11. Germline CDR1 is MNHEY and CDR2 is SMNVEV (reference sequence). This CDR3 contains 16 residues. CDR3: CASRLRSTGGYEKLFF. The CDR3 DNA reads TGTGCCAGCAGACTACGTTCGACAGGGGGGTATGAAAAACTGTTTTTT.